Sequencing of this T cell receptor (beta chain) was carried out in a study of cytomegalovirus exposure and HLA in healthy donors. Study-level points and caveats: It was only CMV serostatus that was available as immune exposure information.

Of note for this clone: What it binds is not known.

In the PCR, 60 Vbeta and 13 Jbeta primers were used. Sequencing was performed with immunoSEQ multiplex PCR; in TCRdb, only in-frame clones are kept and a portion is missing. The sample includes about 110,000 clones, 65% to 80% seen only once; the top ten take roughly 4%. The V gene's germline CDR1 is SGHRS and CDR2 YFSETQ. V lost 4 bases and J lost 1; bases outside the gene matches: 4. The CDR3 spans 14 residues. Sequenced sample: PBMCs. The gene calls are TRBV5-1 and TRBJ1-1; TRBD1 aligns across 7 bases. This clonotype was obtained from a human donor in good health. For the CDR3, the DNA is TGCGCCAGCAGCATAACAGGGGCGAACACTGAAGCTTTCTTT. Translating gives CASSITGANTEAFF.